This T cell receptor beta chain was recorded in a study of OX40 agonist ivuxolimab in advanced cancers. The wider study: Partial responses were observed in three patients, of whom one had hepatocellular carcinoma and two had cutaneous melanoma.

The study, taken as a whole, reports: On average, CD8+ T cells had more expanded clones than CD4+. Clonal expansion was seen in CD4+ and CD8+ blood T cells by week 6 at 0.1 to 3.0 mg/kg.

Assay: immunoSEQ multiplex PCR; the TCRdb copy retains only in-frame clones and omits some. The sample yields about 33,000 clones, more than 80% seen once. This CDR3 is 15 amino acids long. The V gene lost 5 bases and the J gene lost 9 bases, with 21 bases spanning the gap. From germline, CDR1 is MNHEY and CDR2 SVGAGI. This clone appeared a single time. What it recognizes is unknown. The TCR sequence derives from an adult with an advanced solid tumor such as melanoma, head and neck, liver or kidney cancer. The chain has TRBV6-5 and TRBJ2-3; possibly TRBD2 for D (6 bases). The sample was CD4+ or CD8+ T cells sorted from blood, taken in a trial of the OX40 agonist ivuxolimab. The DNA of the CDR3 is TGTGCCAGCAGTCCACTCCTCGGGGGAGCGAGCACGCAGTATTTT. As protein: CASSPLLGGASTQYF.